The present T cell receptor (beta chain) was sequenced within a study of blood T cell repertoires in COVID-19. Study in general: The cDNA or gDNA used as material had been derived from T cells, B-cell-depleted T cells, or PBMCs.

Profiled with immunoSEQ multiplex PCR; TCRdb holds only in-frame clones, not every one. Altogether 200,000 to 250,000 clones are present, around four fifths being singletons, with the ten largest covering over 7%. CDR3 length equals 15 residues. With 2 bases clipped from V and 1 base from J, the junction kept 3 bases outside the gene matches. Germline CDR1 reads ENHRY; CDR2 reads SYGVKD. The receptor comes from a woman of 80 years or more with COVID-19, enrolled during active disease. The sample was peripheral blood. The chain recombines TRBV10-3 with TRBJ2-3, with 7 bases that match TRBD2. CDR3 nucleotide sequence: TGTGCCATCAGTGAGCGGGGGGATGGCACAGATACGCAGTATTTT. As protein: CAISERGDGTDTQYF.